This T cell receptor (beta chain) was sequenced during a study of T cell responses to AZD1222 COVID-19 vaccine. Libraries were prepared by immunoSEQ multiplex PCR; TCRdb keeps only in-frame clonotypes and omits some of them. The data show approximately 160,000 clones, approximately 94% seen once. CDR1 is SGHRS and CDR2 is YFSETQ in the germline V gene. This CDR3 has 15 residues. V was clipped by 0 bases and J by 6 bases, with 15 bases between them. This receptor was identified in an adult who received the AZD1222 COVID-19 vaccine. Source: peripheral blood, taken 28 days after the second AZD1222 dose. This chain joins TRBV5-1 and TRBJ1-2, with D possibly being TRBD1 (6 bases). The CDR3 reads CASSLGAAGANGYTF. The CDR3 DNA sequence: TGCGCCAGCAGCTTGGGGGCTGCGGGGGCCAATGGCTACACCTTC.